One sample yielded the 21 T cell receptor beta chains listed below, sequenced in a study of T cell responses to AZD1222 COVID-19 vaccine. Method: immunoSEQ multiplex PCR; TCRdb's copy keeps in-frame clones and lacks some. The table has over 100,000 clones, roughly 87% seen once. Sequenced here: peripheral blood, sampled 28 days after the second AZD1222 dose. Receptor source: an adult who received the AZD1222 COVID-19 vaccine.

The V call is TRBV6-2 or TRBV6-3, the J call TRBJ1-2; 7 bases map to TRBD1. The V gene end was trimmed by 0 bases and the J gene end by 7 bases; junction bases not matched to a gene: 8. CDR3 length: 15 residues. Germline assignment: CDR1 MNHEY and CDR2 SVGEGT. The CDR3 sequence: CASSYSRGQRFGYTF. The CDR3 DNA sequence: TGTGCCAGCAGTTACTCAAGGGGGCAACGGTTTGGCTACACCTTC.

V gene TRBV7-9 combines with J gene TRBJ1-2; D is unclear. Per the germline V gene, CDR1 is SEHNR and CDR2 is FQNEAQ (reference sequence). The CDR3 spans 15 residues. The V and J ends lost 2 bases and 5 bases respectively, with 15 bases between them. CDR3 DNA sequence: TGTGCCAGCAGCTTACTAGGACGCACGGGGTATGGCTACACCTTC. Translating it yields CASSLLGRTGYGYTF. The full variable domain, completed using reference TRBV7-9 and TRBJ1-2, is DTGVSQNPRHKITKRGQNVTFRCDPISEHNRLYWYRQTLGQGPEFLTYFQNEAQLEKSRLLSDRFSAERPKGSFSTLEIQRTEQGDSAMYLCASSLLGRTGYGYTFGSGTRLTVV.

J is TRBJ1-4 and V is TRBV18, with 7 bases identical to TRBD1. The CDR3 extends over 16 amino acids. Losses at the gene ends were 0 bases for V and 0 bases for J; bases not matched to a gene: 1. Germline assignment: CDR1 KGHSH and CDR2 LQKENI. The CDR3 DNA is TGTGCCAGCTCACCACCCGGACAGGCAACTAATGAAAAACTGTTTTTT. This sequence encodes CASSPPGQATNEKLFF.

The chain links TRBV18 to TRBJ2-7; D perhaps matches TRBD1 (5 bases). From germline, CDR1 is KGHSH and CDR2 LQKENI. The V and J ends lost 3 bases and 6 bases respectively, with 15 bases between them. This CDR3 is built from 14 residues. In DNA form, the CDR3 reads TGTGCCAGCTCACCCGACAGTACGTGGGGCGAGCAGTACTTC. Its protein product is CASSPDSTWGEQYF. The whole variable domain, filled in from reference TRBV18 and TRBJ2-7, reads NAGVMQNPRHLVRRRGQEARLRCSPMKGHSHVYWYRQLPEEGLKFMVYLQKENIIDESGMPKERFSAEFPKEGPSILRIQQVVRGDSAAYFCASSPDSTWGEQYFGPGTRLTVT.

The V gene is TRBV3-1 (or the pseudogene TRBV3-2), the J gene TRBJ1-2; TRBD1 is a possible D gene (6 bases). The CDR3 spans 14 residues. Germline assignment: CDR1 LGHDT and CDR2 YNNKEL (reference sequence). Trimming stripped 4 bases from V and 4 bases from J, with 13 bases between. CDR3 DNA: TGTGCCAGCAGCCCCTCGGGGGGCAGCTATGGCTACACCTTC. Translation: CASSPSGGSYGYTF.

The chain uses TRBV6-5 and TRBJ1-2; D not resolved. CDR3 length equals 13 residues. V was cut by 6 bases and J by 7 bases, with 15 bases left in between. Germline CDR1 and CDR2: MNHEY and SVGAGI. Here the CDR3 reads CASSLSSSPGYTF. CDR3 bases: TGTGCCAGCAGCCTCTCATCATCTCCTGGCTACACCTTC.

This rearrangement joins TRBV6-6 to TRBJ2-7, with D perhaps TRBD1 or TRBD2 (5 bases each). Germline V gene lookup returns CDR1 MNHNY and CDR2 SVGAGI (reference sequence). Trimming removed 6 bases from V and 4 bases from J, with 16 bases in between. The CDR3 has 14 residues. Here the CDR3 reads CASSASGTVYEQYF. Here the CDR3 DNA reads TGTGCCAGCAGCGCCTCCGGGACGGTGTACGAGCAGTACTTC.

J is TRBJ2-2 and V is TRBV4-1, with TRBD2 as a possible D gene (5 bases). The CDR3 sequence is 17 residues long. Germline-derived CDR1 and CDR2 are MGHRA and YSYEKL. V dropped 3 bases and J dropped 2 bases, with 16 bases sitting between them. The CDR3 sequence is CASSHRLGSSNTGELFF. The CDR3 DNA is TGCGCCAGCAGCCATCGTTTAGGGAGTAGTAACACCGGGGAGCTGTTTTTT.

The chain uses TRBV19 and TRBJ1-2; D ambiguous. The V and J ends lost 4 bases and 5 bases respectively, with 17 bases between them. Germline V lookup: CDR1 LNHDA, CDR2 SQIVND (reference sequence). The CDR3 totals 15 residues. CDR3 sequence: CASSTQPDLLYGYTF. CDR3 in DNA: TGTGCCAGTAGTACCCAGCCTGACCTCCTATATGGCTACACCTTC.

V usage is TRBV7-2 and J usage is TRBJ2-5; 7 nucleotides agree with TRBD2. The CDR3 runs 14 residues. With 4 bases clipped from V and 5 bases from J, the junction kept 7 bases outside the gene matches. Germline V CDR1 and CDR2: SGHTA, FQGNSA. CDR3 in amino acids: CASSSGRLRETQYF. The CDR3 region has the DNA TGTGCCAGCAGCTCCGGGAGGTTGCGGGAGACCCAGTACTTC. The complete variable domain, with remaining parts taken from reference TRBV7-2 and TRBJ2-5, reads GAGVSQSPSNKVTEKGKDVELRCDPISGHTALYWYRQSLGQGLEFLIYFQGNSAPDKSGLPSDRFSAERTGGSVSTLTIQRTQQEDSAVYLCASSSGRLRETQYFGPGTRLLVL.

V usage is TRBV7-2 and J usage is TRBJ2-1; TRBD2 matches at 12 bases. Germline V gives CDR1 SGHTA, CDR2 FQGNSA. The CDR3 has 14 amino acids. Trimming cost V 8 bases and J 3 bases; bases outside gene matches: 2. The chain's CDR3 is CASGLAGNYNEQFF. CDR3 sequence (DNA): TGTGCCAGCGGACTAGCGGGGAACTACAATGAGCAGTTCTTC.

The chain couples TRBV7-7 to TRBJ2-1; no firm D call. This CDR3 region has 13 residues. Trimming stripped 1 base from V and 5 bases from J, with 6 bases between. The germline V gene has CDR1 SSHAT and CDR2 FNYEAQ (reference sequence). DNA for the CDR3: TGTGCCAGCAGCTTAGACAGAAACAATGAGCAGTTCTTC. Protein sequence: CASSLDRNNEQFF.

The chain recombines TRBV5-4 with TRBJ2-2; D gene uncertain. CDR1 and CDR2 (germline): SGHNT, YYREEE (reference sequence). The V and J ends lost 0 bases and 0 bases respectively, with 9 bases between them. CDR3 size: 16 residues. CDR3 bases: TGTGCCAGCAGCTTGGGCCTTAACTCGAACACCGGGGAGCTGTTTTTT. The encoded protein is CASSLGLNSNTGELFF.

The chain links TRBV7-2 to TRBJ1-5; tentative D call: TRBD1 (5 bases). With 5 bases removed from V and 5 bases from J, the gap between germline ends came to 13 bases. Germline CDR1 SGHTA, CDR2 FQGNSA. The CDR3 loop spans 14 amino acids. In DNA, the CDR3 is TGTGCCAGCAGCCTGGGACCAACCGATCAGCCCCAGCATTTT. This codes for CASSLGPTDQPQHF.

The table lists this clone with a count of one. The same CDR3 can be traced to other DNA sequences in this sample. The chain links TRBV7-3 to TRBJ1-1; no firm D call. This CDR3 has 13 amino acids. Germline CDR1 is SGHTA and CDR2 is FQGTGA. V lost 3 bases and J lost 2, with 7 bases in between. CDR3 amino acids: CASSFGGNTEAFF. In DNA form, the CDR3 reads TGTGCCAGCAGCTTTGGTGGTAACACTGAAGCTTTCTTT.

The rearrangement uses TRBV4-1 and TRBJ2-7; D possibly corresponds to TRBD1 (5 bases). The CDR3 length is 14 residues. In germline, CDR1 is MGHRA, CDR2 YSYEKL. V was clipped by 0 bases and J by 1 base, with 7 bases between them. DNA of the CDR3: TGCGCCAGCAGCCAAGATCAGGGTTCCTACGAGCAGTACTTC. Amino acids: CASSQDQGSYEQYF.

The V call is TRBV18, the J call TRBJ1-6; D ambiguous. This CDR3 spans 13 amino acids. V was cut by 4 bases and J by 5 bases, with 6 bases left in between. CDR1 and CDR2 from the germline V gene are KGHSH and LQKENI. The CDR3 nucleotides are TGTGCCAGCTCACGGATGAATAATTCACCCCTCCACTTT. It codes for CASSRMNNSPLHF.

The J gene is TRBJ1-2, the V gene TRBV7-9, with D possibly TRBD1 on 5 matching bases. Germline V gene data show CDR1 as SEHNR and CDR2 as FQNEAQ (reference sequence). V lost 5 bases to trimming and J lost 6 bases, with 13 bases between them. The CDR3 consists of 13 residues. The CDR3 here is CASSPEGKNGYTF. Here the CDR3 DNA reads TGTGCCAGCAGCCCAGAGGGGAAAAATGGCTACACCTTC.

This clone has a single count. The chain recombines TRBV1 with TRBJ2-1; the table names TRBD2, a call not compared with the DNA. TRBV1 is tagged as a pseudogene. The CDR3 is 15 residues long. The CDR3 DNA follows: TGCACCAGCAGCCACGATGGAGACCATAACAATGAGCAGTTCTTC. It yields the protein CTSSHDGDHNNEQFF.

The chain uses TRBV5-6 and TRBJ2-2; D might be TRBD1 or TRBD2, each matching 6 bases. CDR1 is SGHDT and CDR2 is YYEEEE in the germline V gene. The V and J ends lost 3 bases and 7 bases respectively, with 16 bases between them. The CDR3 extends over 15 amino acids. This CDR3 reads CASSSRGPVVGELFF. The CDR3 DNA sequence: TGTGCCAGCAGCTCTCGGGGGCCGGTGGTCGGGGAGCTGTTTTTT.

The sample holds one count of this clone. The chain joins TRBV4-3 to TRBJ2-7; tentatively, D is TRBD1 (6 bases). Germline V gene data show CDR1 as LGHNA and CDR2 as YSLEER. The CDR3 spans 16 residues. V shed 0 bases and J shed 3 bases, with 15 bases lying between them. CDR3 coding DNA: TGCGCCAGCAGCCAAGAAGGGGGTGGACAAAACTACGAGCAGTACTTC. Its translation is CASSQEGGGQNYEQYF.